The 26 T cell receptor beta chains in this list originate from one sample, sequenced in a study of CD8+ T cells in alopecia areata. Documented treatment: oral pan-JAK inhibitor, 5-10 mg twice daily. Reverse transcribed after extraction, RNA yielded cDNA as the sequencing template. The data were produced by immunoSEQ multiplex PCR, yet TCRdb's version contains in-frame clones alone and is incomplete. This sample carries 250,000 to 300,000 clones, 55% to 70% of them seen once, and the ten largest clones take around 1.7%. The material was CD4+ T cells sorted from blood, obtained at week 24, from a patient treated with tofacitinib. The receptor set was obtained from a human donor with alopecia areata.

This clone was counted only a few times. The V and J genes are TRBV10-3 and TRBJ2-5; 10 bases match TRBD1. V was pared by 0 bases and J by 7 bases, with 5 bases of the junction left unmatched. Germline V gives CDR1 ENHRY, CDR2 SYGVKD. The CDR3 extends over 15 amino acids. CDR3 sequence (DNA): TGTGCCATCAGTGAGTCGACAGGGGGCGAGTGGACCCAGTACTTC. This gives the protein CAISESTGGEWTQYF.

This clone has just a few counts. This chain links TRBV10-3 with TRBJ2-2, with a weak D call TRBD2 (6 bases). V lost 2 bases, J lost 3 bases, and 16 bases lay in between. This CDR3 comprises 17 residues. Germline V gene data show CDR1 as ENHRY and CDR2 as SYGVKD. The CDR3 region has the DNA TGTGCCATCAGTGAGCCGCCGGCGGGGTGGGACACCGGGGAGCTGTTTTTT. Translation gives CAISEPPAGWDTGELFF.

The CDR3 DNA reads as TGTGCCTGGAGTAGGGGCAGGGAACGTGGTACGCAGTATTTT. Translating gives CAWSRGRERGTQYF. The chain couples TRBV30 to TRBJ2-3, with D possibly TRBD1 on 5 matching bases. This CDR3 spans 14 amino acids. Germline V gene sequence: CDR1 GTSNPN, CDR2 SVGIG (reference sequence). Deletions cut 2 bases from V and 8 bases from J, with 17 bases between.

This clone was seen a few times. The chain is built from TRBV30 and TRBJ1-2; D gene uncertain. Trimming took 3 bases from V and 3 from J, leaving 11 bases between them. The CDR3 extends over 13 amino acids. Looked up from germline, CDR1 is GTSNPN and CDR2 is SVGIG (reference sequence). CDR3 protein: CAWSRVGDYGYTF. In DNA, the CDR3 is TGTGCCTGGAGCCGTGTAGGTGACTATGGCTACACCTTC.

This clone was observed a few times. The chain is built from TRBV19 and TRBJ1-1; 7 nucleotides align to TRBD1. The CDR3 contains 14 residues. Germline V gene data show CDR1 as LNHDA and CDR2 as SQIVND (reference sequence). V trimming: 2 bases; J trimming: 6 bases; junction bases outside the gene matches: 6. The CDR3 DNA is TGTGCCAGTAGTATAAGGGACAGAAGTGCTGAAGCTTTCTTT. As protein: CASSIRDRSAEAFF.

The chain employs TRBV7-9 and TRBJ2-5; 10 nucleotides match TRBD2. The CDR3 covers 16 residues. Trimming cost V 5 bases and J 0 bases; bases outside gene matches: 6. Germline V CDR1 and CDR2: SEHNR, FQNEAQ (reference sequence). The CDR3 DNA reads TGTGCCAGCAGCAGGACTAGCGGAAAATACCAAGAGACCCAGTACTTC. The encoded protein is CASSRTSGKYQETQYF. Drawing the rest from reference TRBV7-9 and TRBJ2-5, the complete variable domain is DTGVSQNPRHKITKRGQNVTFRCDPISEHNRLYWYRQTLGQGPEFLTYFQNEAQLEKSRLLSDRFSAERPKGSFSTLEIQRTEQGDSAMYLCASSRTSGKYQETQYFGPGTRLLVL.

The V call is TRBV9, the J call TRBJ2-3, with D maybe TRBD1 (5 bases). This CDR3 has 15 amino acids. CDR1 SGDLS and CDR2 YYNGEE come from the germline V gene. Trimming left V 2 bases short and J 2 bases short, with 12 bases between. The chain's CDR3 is CASSVNRGPTDTQYF. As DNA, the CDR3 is TGTGCCAGCAGCGTGAATAGGGGCCCCACAGATACGCAGTATTTT.

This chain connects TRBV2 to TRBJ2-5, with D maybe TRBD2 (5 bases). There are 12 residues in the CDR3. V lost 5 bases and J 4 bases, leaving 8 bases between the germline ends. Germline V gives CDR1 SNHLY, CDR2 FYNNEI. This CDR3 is CASSIEGETQYF. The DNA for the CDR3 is TGTGCCAGCAGTATAGAGGGAGAGACCCAGTACTTC.

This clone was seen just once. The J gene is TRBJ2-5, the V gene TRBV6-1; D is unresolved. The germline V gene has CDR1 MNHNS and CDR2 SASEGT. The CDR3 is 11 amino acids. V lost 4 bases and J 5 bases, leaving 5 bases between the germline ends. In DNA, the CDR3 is TGTGCCAGCAGTGCTGTGGAGACCCAGTACTTC. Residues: CASSAVETQYF.

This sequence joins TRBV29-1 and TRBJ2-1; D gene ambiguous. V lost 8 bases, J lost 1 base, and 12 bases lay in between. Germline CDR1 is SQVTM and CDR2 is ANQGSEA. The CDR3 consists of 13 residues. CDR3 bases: TGCAGCTTCCTCCAGGATTCCTACAATGAGCAGTTCTTC. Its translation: CSFLQDSYNEQFF.

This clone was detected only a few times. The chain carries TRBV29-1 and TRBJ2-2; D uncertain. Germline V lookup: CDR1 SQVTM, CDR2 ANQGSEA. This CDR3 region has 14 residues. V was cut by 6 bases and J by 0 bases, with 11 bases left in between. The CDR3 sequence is CSVGTVTNTGELFF. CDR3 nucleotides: TGCAGCGTGGGTACAGTCACGAACACCGGGGAGCTGTTTTTT.

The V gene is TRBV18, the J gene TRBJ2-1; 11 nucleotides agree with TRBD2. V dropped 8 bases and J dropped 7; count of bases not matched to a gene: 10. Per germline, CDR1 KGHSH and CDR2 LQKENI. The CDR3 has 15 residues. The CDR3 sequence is CASAPLAGVGNEQFF. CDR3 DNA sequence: TGTGCCAGCGCCCCACTAGCGGGGGTTGGAAATGAGCAGTTCTTC.

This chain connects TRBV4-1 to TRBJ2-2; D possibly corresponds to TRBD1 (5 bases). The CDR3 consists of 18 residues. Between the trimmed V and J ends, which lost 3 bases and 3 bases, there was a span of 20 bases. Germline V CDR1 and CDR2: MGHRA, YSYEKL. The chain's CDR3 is CASSHRRPGKGDTGELFF. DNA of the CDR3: TGCGCCAGCAGCCATAGGAGACCAGGGAAGGGTGACACCGGGGAGCTGTTTTTT.

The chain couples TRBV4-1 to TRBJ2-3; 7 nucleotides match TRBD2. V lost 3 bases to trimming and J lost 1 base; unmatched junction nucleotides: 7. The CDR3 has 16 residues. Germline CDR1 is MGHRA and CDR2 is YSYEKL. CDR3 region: CASSQPVSGGTDTQYF. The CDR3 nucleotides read TGCGCCAGCAGCCAGCCGGTGAGCGGGGGCACAGATACGCAGTATTTT.

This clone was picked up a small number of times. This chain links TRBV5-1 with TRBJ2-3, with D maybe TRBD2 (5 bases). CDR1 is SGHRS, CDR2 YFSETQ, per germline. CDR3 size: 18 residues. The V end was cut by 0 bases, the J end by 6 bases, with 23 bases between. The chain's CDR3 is CASSLGSLNLQRGDTQYF. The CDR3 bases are TGCGCCAGCAGCTTGGGCTCCCTCAACCTTCAACGCGGGGATACGCAGTATTTT.

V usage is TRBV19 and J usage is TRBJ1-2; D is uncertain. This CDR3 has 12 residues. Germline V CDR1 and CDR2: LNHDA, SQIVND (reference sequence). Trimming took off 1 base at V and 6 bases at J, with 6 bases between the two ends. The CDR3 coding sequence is TGTGCCAGTAGTATAGGGGGAAATGGCTACACCTTC. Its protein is CASSIGGNGYTF. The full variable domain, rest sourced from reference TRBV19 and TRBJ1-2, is DGGITQSPKYLFRKEGQNVTLSCEQNLNHDAMYWYRQDPGQGLRLIYYSQIVNDFQKGDIAEGYSVSREKKESFPLTVTSAQKNPTAFYLCASSIGGNGYTFGSGTRLTVV.

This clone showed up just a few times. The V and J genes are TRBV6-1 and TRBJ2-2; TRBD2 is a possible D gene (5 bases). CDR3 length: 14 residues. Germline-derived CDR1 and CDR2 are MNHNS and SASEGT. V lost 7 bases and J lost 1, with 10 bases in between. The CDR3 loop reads CASIRTENTGELFF. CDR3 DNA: TGTGCCAGCATACGGACTGAGAACACCGGGGAGCTGTTTTTT.

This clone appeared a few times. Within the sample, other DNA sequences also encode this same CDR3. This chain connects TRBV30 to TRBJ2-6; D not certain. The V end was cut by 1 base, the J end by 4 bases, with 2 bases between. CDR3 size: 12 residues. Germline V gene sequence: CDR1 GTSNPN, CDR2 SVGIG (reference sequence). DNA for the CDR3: TGTGCCTGGAGTGCGGGGGCCAACGTCCTGACTTTC. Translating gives CAWSAGANVLTF.

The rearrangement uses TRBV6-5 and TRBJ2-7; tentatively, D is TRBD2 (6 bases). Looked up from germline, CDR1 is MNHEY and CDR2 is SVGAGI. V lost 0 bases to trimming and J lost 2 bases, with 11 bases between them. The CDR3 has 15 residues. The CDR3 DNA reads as TGTGCCAGCAGTTACTCGATGGGACTTACCTACGAGCAGTACTTC. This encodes CASSYSMGLTYEQYF.

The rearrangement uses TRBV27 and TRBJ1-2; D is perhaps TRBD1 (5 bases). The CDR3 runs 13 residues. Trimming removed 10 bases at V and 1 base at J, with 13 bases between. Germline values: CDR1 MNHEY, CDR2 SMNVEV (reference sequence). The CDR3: CATQRGLNYGYTF. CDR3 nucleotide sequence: TGTGCCACCCAGAGGGGACTTAACTATGGCTACACCTTC.

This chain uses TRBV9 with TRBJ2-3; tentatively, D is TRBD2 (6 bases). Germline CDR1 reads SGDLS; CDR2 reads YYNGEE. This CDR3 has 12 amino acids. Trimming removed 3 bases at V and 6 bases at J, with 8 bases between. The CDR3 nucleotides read TGTGCCAGCAGCGCGGCGGGGGATACGCAGTATTTT. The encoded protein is CASSAAGDTQYF.

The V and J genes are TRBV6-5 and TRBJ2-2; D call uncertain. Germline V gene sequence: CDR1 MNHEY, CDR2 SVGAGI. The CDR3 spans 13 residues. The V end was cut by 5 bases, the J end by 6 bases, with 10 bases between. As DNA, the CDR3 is TGTGCCAGCAGTCGCGGCAATCCCGGGGAGCTGTTTTTT. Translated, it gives CASSRGNPGELFF.

The CDR3 nucleotides read TGTGCCAGCAGCCCGGCACAGGGGACAACTTATCGCGAGCAGTACTTC. It codes for CASSPAQGTTYREQYF. This chain joins TRBV5-4 and TRBJ2-7; TRBD1 matches at 7 bases. Trimming took 4 bases from V and 6 from J; bases not matched to a gene: 16. The germline V gene encodes CDR1 SGHNT and CDR2 YYREEE (reference sequence). The CDR3 consists of 16 residues.

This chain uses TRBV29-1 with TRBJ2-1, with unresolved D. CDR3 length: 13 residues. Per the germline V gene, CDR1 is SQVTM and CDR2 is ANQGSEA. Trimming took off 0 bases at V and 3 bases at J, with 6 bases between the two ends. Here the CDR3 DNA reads TGCAGCGTTGAAGAGGGTGTCTACAATGAGCAGTTCTTC. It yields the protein CSVEEGVYNEQFF.

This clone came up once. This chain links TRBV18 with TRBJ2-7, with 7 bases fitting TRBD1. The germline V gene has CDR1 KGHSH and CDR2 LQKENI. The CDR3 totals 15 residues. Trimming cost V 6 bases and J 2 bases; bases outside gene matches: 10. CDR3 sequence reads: CASSLLRDSPYEQYF. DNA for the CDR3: TGTGCCAGCTCCCTACTCCGGGACAGCCCCTACGAGCAGTACTTC.

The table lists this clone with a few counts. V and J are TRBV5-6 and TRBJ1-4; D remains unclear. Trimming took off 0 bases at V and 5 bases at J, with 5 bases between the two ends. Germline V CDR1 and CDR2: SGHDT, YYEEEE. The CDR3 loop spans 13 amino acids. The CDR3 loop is CASSLAPNEKLFF. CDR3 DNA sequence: TGTGCCAGCAGCTTGGCCCCGAATGAAAAACTGTTTTTT. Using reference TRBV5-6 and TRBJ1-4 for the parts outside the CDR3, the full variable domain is DAGVTQSPTHLIKTRGQQVTLRCSPKSGHDTVSWYQQALGQGPQFIFQYYEEEERQRGNFPDRFSGHQFPNYSSELNVNALLLGDSALYLCASSLAPNEKLFFGSGTQLSVL.